The rows below give T cell receptor beta chains drawn from one sample of a study of blood T cells in healthy people across ages. MiXCR, run by TCRdb on the 5' RACE reads, gives a single entry per CDR3 protein. The sample yields 350,000 to 450,000 distinct CDR3 sequences, about 55% seen once. The sequencing sample was made of blood. These receptors were taken from a man in his sixties in good health. Both conserved end residues are part of each CDR3. A D gene is named only where the DNA matches it firmly. Clone size, where shown, is once, few, many, or a class for clones that have expanded.

>TRBV29-1|.|.|TRBJ1-1
CSAQLGFDTEAFF
TGCAGCGCACAGCTGGGTTTTGACACTGAAGCTTTCTTT
>TRBV7-2|.|.|TRBJ2-3
CASSRDAQADTQYF
TGTGCCAGCAGCCGGGACGCACAGGCAGATACGCAGTATTTT
>TRBV3-1|.|.|TRBJ1-3
CASSQEIPGYSGNTIYF
TGTGCCAGCAGCCAAGAAATTCCGGGTTACTCTGGAAACACCATATATTTT
>TRBV15|few|.|TRBJ2-3
CATSRPAADTQYF
TGTGCCACCAGCAGACCAGCGGCAGATACGCAGTATTTT
>TRBV29-1|.|TRBD1|TRBJ2-5
CSVDGTGDGTQYF
TGCAGCGTTGACGGTACAGGGGACGGGACCCAGTACTTC
>TRBV29-1|.|.|TRBJ2-5
CSGTDGGETQYF
TGCAGCGGGACGGACGGCGGCGAGACCCAGTACTTC
>TRBV20-1|.|TRBD1|TRBJ2-7
CSAPGQRNSYEQYF
TGCAGTGCCCCGGGACAGCGTAACTCCTACGAGCAGTACTTC
>TRBV13|.|TRBD2|TRBJ2-5
CASSLSAGVQETQYF
TGTGCCAGCAGCCTCTCCGCGGGGGTCCAAGAGACCCAGTACTTC
>TRBV29-1|.|.|TRBJ1-2
CSVPRGLWGYTF
TGCAGCGTTCCCCGTGGACTATGGGGCTACACCTTC
>TRBV5-1|.|.|TRBJ2-5
CASSWQLQETQYF
TGCGCCAGCAGCTGGCAGCTCCAAGAGACCCAGTACTTC
>TRBV6-5|.|.|TRBJ1-1
CASSYGTGWNTEAFF
TGTGCCAGCAGTTACGGAACAGGGTGGAACACTGAAGCTTTCTTT
>TRBV6-5|few|TRBD2|TRBJ2-7
CASSSGTSGSLGYEQYF
TGTGCCAGCAGTTCCGGGACTAGCGGGAGTTTGGGCTACGAGCAGTACTTC
>TRBV4-3|.|.|TRBJ2-1
CASSQRAAGQPYNEQFF
TGCGCCAGCAGCCAGAGGGCGGCGGGACAGCCATACAATGAGCAGTTCTTC
>TRBV6-5|few|.|TRBJ1-1
CASSSPGVNTEAFF
TGTGCCAGCAGTTCCCCCGGCGTGAACACTGAAGCTTTCTTT
>TRBV7-9|.|.|TRBJ2-7
CASSPQDEQYF
TGTGCCAGCAGCCCACAAGATGAGCAGTACTTC
>TRBV4-2|.|TRBD2|TRBJ2-3
CASSQDVMGGVTDTQYF
TGTGCCAGCAGCCAAGATGTTATGGGGGGGGTAACAGATACGCAGTATTTT
>TRBV20-1|.|.|TRBJ2-1
CSVPNTRGVYNEQFF
TGCAGTGTTCCGAATACGAGGGGGGTATACAATGAGCAGTTCTTC
>TRBV7-2|.|TRBD2|TRBJ2-7
CASSLVARGGQNEQYF
TGTGCCAGCAGCTTAGTGGCGCGGGGGGGCCAAAATGAGCAGTACTTC
>TRBV20-1|.|.|TRBJ2-3
CSGALEIGTDTQYF
TGCAGTGGCGCGCTAGAGATTGGAACGGATACGCAGTATTTT
>TRBV29-1|.|.|TRBJ2-3
CSLTGGASTDTQYF
TGCAGCCTAACCGGGGGTGCAAGCACAGATACGCAGTATTTT
>TRBV6-2/TRBV6-3|few|.|TRBJ2-7
CASRAFYEQYF
TGTGCCAGCCGCGCATTCTACGAGCAGTACTTC
>TRBV4-2|once|.|TRBJ2-3
CASSQDPMTDTQYF
TGTGCCAGCAGCCAAGATCCGATGACAGATACGCAGTATTTT
>TRBV30|.|.|TRBJ2-7
CAWSPRGHEQYF
TGTGCCTGGAGTCCACGGGGGCACGAGCAGTACTTC
>TRBV7-2|many|.|TRBJ2-1
CASSLGGAGGNEQFF
TGTGCCAGCAGCTTAGGGGGGGCCGGTGGCAATGAGCAGTTCTTC
>TRBV5-1|.|.|TRBJ2-3
CASSLGGAGRNTDTQYF
TGCGCCAGCAGCTTGGGAGGGGCCGGACGCAACACAGATACGCAGTATTTT
>TRBV14|.|.|TRBJ2-2
CASSPTFTGELFF
TGTGCCAGCAGCCCCACTTTCACCGGGGAGCTGTTTTTT
>TRBV11-2|.|.|TRBJ2-3
CASSLTTASTDTQYF
TGTGCCAGCAGCTTAACGACAGCCAGCACAGATACGCAGTATTTT
>TRBV4-2|few|.|TRBJ2-6
CASSQELGGPGANVLTF
TGTGCCAGCAGCCAAGAATTGGGGGGGCCTGGGGCCAACGTCCTGACTTTC
>TRBV7-2|.|TRBD1|TRBJ1-4
CASSPPGDRGINEKLFF
TGTGCCAGCAGCCCCCCAGGGGACAGGGGGATTAATGAAAAACTGTTTTTT
>TRBV20-1|.|.|TRBJ2-3
CSARDLARSTDTQYF
TGCAGTGCTAGAGATCTTGCGAGGAGCACAGATACGCAGTATTTT
>TRBV6-5|.|TRBD1|TRBJ2-4
CASTSGQGVNIQYF
TGTGCCAGCACCTCCGGACAGGGTGTGAACATTCAGTACTTC
>TRBV7-9|.|.|TRBJ2-3
CASSSQVADTQYF
TGTGCCAGCAGCAGTCAGGTCGCAGATACGCAGTATTTT
>TRBV7-6|once|.|TRBJ1-1
CASSLTLMDTEAFF
TGTGCCAGCAGCCTAACGTTAATGGACACTGAAGCTTTCTTT
>TRBV25-1|many|.|TRBJ2-7
CASRGASYEQYF
TGTGCCAGCAGGGGGGCTTCCTACGAGCAGTACTTC
>TRBV7-9|.|TRBD1|TRBJ2-4
CASSLGTGIYIQYF
TGTGCCAGCAGCTTAGGGACAGGGATTTACATTCAGTACTTC
>TRBV28|few|TRBD1|TRBJ2-7
CASSLTATGSYEQYF
TGTGCCAGCAGTCTTACCGCGACAGGGTCCTACGAGCAGTACTTC
>TRBV7-2|few|.|TRBJ2-7
CASSLGPGIYEQYF
TGTGCCAGCAGCTTAGGACCCGGGATATACGAGCAGTACTTC
>TRBV10-3|many|.|TRBJ2-1
CAISPGGGKNSYNEQFF
TGTGCCATCAGTCCCGGGGGAGGCAAGAACTCCTACAATGAGCAGTTCTTC
>TRBV6-5|.|TRBD2|TRBJ2-7
CASSYPGLAGGASSYEQYF
TGTGCCAGCAGTTACCCCGGACTAGCGGGGGGAGCCAGCTCCTACGAGCAGTACTTC
>TRBV12-3/TRBV12-4|.|.|TRBJ2-7
CASSLARAGEQYF
TGTGCCAGCAGTTTAGCCCGGGCGGGTGAGCAGTACTTC
>TRBV20-1|once|.|TRBJ2-2
CSASHLGGDTGELFF
TGCAGTGCTAGTCACTTAGGGGGGGACACCGGGGAGCTGTTTTTT
>TRBV7-9|once|.|TRBJ2-1
CASSPSGAAYNEQFF
TGTGCCAGCAGCCCGTCGGGGGCCGCCTACAATGAGCAGTTCTTC
>TRBV6-8|.|TRBD2|TRBJ2-3
CASSYSTSGGTDTQYF
TGTGCCAGCAGTTACTCGACTAGCGGGGGCACAGATACGCAGTATTTT
>TRBV20-1|.|.|TRBJ2-6
CSAPGLNSGANVLTF
TGCAGTGCCCCGGGACTTAACTCTGGGGCCAACGTCCTGACTTTC
>TRBV7-2|.|TRBD1|TRBJ2-7
CASSLGGTGGRYEQYF
TGTGCCAGCAGCTTAGGCGGGACAGGGGGACGCTACGAGCAGTACTTC
>TRBV27|few|TRBD1|TRBJ1-5
CASSSGTGNQPQHF
TGTGCCAGCAGTTCCGGGACAGGCAATCAGCCCCAGCATTTT
>TRBV12-3/TRBV12-4|.|.|TRBJ2-7
CASSSPPSYEQYF
TGTGCCAGCAGTTCGCCTCCCTCCTACGAGCAGTACTTC
>TRBV9|few|.|TRBJ2-6
CASSVGAQAGSGANVLTF
TGTGCCAGCAGCGTAGGGGCCCAAGCGGGCTCTGGGGCCAACGTCCTGACTTTC
>TRBV5-1|.|TRBD1|TRBJ2-5
CASSPRDSGETQYF
TGCGCCAGCAGCCCCAGGGACAGTGGGGAGACCCAGTACTTC
>TRBV4-2|.|.|TRBJ2-6
CASSQEANALTF
TGTGCCAGCAGCCAAGAGGCCAACGCCCTGACTTTC
>TRBV5-1|many|TRBD2|TRBJ2-1
CASSPSGGAGNEQFF
TGCGCCAGCAGCCCCAGCGGGGGGGCTGGCAATGAGCAGTTCTTC
>TRBV6-5|.|.|TRBJ2-7
CASNGGVSYEQYF
TGTGCCAGCAACGGAGGTGTCTCCTACGAGCAGTACTTC
>TRBV6-5|few|TRBD2|TRBJ2-3
CASSPGLAGGTYTQYF
TGTGCCAGCAGTCCCGGACTAGCGGGGGGCACGTATACGCAGTATTTT
>TRBV20-1|few|.|TRBJ1-2
CSARGDVDYGYTF
TGCAGTGCTCGAGGAGATGTGGACTATGGCTACACCTTC
>TRBV24-1|.|TRBD2|TRBJ2-7
CATSDSSLAGAGYEQYF
TGTGCCACCAGTGATTCAAGTCTAGCGGGAGCTGGTTACGAGCAGTACTTC